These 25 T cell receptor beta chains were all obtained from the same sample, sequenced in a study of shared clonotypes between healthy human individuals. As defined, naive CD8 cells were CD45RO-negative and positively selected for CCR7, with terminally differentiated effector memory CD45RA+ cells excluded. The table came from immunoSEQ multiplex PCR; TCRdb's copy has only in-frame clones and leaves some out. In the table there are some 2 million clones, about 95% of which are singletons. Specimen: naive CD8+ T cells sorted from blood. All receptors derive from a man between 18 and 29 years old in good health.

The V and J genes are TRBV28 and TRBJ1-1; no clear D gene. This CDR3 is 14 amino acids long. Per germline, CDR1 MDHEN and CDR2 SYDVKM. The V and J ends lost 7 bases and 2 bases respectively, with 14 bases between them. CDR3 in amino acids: CASNPRQVNTEAFF. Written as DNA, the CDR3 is TGTGCCAGCAATCCACGCCAGGTTAACACTGAAGCTTTCTTT.

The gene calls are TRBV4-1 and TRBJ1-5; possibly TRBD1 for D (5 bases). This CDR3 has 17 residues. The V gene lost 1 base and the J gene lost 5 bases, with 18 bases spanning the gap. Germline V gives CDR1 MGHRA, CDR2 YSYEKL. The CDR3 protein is CASSQVAFGGTDQPQHF. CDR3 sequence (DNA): TGCGCCAGCAGCCAAGTGGCCTTTGGGGGGACGGATCAGCCCCAGCATTTT.

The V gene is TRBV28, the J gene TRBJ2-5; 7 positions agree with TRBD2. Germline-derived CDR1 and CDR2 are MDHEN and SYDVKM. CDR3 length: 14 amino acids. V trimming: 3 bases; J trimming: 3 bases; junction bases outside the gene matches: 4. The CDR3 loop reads CASSLRGSEETQYF. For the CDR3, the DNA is TGTGCCAGCAGTTTGCGGGGGTCCGAAGAGACCCAGTACTTC.

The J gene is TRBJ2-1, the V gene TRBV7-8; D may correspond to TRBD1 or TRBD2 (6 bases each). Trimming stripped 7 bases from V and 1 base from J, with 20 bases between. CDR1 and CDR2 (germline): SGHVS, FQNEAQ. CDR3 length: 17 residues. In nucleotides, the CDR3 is TGTGCCAGCATCAATCCTCCGGGGGCTGGTTCCTACAATGAGCAGTTCTTC. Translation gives CASINPPGAGSYNEQFF.

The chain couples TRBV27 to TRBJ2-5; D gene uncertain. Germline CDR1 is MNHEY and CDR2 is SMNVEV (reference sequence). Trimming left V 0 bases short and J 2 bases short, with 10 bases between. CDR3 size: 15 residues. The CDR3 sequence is CASSLSLAFQETQYF. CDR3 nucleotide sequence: TGTGCCAGCAGTTTATCTCTGGCTTTTCAAGAGACCCAGTACTTC.

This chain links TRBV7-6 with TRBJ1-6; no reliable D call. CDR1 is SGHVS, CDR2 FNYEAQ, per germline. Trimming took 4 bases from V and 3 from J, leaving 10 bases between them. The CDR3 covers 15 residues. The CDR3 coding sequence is TGTGCCAGCAGCTCGGATGCAGGCTATAATTCACCCCTCCACTTT. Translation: CASSSDAGYNSPLHF. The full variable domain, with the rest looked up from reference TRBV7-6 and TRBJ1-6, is GAGVSQSPRYKVTKRGQDVALRCDPISGHVSLYWYRQALGQGPEFLTYFNYEAQQDKSGLPNDRFSAERPEGSISTLTIQRTEQRDSAMYRCASSSDAGYNSPLHFGNGTRLTVT.

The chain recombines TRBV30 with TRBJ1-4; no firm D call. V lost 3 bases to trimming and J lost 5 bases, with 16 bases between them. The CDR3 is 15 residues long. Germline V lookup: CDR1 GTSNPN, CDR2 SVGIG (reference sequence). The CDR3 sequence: CAWSETWGENEKLFF. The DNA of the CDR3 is TGTGCCTGGAGCGAAACCTGGGGAGAAAATGAAAAACTGTTTTTT.

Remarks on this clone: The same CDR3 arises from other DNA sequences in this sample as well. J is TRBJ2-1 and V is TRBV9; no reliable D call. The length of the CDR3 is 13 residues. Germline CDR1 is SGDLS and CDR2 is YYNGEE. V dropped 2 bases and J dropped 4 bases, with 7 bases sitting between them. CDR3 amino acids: CASSVWGYNEQFF. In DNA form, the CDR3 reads TGTGCCAGCAGCGTTTGGGGATACAATGAGCAGTTCTTC.

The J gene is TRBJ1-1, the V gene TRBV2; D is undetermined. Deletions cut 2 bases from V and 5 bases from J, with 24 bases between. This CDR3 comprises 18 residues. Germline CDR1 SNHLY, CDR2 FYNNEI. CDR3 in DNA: TGTGCCAGCAGTGAATCTGGAGATGGTTCGGGCACTCCAACTGAAGCTTTCTTT. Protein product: CASSESGDGSGTPTEAFF.

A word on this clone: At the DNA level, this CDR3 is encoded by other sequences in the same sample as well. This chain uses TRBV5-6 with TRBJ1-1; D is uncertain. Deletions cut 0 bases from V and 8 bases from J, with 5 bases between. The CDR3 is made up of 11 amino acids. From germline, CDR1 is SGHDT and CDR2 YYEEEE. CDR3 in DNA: TGTGCCAGCAGCTTGGGTAGGGAAGCTTTCTTT. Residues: CASSLGREAFF.

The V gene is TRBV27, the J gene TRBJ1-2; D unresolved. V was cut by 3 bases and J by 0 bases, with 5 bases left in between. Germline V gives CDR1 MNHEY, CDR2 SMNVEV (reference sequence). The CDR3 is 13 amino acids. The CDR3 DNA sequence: TGTGCCAGCAGTTTGCATACTAACTATGGCTACACCTTC. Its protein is CASSLHTNYGYTF.

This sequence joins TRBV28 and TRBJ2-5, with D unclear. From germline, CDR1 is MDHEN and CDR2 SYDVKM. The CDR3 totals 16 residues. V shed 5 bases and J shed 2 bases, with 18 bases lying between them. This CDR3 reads CASSGDPRGDQETQYF. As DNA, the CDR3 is TGTGCCAGCAGTGGGGATCCTCGTGGGGATCAAGAGACCCAGTACTTC.

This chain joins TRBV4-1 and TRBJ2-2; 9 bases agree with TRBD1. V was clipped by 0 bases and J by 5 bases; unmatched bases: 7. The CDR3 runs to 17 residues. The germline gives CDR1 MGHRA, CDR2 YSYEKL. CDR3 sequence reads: CASSQDGRTGETGELFF. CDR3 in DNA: TGCGCCAGCAGCCAAGATGGTAGGACAGGGGAAACCGGGGAGCTGTTTTTT.

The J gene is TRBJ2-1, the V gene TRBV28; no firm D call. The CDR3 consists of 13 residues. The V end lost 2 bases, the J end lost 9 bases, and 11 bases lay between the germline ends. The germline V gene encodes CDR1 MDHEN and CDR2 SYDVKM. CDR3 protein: CASSLGKWGEQFF. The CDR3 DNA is TGTGCCAGCAGTTTAGGAAAATGGGGTGAGCAGTTCTTC.

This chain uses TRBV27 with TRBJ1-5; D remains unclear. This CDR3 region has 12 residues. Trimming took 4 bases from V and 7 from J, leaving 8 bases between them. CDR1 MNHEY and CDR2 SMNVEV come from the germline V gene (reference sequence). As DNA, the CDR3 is TGTGCCAGCAGTTCGGGTTCCCAGCCCCAGCATTTT. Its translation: CASSSGSQPQHF.

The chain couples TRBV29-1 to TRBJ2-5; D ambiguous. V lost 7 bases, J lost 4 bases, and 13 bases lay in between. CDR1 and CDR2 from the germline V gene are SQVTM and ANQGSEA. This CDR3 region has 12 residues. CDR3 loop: CSAVQGGETQYF. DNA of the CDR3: TGCAGCGCAGTACAAGGTGGAGAGACCCAGTACTTC. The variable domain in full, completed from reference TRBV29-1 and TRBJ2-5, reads SAVISQKPSRDICQRGTSLTIQCQVDSQVTMMFWYRQQPGQSLTLIATANQGSEATYESGFVIDKFPISRPNLTFSTLTVSNMSPEDSSIYLCSAVQGGETQYFGPGTRLLVL.

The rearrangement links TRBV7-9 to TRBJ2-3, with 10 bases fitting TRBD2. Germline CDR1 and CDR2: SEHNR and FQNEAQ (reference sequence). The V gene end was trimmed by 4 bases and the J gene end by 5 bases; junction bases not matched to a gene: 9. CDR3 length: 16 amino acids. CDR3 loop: CASSSSSGGAVDTQYF. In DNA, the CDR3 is TGTGCCAGCAGCTCGTCTAGCGGGGGTGCAGTAGATACGCAGTATTTT.

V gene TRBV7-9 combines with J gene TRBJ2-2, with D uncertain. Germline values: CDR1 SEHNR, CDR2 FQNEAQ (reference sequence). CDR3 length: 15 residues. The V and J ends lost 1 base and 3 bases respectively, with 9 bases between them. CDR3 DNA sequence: TGTGCCAGCAGCTTAGTGGCAGACCACACCGGGGAGCTGTTTTTT. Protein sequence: CASSLVADHTGELFF.

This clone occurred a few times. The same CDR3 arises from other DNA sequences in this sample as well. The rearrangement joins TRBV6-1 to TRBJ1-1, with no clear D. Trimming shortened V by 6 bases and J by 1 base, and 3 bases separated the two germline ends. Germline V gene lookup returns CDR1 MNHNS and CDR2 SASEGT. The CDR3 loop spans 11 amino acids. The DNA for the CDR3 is TGTGCCAGCAGGGCGAACACTGAAGCTTTCTTT. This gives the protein CASRANTEAFF.

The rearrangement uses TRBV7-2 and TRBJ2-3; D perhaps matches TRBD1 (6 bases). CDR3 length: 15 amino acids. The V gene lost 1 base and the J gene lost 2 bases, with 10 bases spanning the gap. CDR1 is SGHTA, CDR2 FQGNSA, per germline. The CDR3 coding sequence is TGTGCCAGCAGCTTAGGGCAGGGGTACACAGATACGCAGTATTTT. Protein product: CASSLGQGYTDTQYF.

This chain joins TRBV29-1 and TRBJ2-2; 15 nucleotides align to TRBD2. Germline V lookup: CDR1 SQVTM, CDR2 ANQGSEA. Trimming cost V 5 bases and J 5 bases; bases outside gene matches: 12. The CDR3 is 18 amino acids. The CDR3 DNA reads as TGCAGCGTTTCCGGACTAGCGGGAGGGCCGGTTGGGACCGGGGAGCTGTTTTTT. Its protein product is CSVSGLAGGPVGTGELFF.

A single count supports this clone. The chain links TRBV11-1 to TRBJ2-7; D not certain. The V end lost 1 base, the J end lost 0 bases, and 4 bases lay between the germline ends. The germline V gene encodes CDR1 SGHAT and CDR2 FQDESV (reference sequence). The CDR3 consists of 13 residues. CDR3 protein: CASSLGNSYEQYF. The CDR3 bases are TGTGCCAGCAGCTTAGGTAACTCCTACGAGCAGTACTTC.

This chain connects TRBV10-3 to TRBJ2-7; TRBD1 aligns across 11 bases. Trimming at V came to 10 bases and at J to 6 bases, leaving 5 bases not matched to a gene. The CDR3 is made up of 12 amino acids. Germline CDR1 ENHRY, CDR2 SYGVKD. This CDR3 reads CATGQGGGEQYF. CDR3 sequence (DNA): TGTGCCACGGGACAGGGGGGAGGCGAGCAGTACTTC.

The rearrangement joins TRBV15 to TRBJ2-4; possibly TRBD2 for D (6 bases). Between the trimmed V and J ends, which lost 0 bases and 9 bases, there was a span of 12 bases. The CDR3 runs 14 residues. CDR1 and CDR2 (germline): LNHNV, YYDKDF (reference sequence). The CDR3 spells CATSRDLGGRIQYF. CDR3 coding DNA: TGTGCCACCAGCAGAGATCTTGGAGGGCGCATTCAGTACTTC. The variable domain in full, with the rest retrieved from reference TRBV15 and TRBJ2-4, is DAMVIQNPRYQVTQFGKPVTLSCSQTLNHNVMYWYQQKSSQAPKLLFHYYDKDFNNEADTPDNFQSRRPNTSFCFLDIRSPGLGDTAMYLCATSRDLGGRIQYFGAGTRLSVL.

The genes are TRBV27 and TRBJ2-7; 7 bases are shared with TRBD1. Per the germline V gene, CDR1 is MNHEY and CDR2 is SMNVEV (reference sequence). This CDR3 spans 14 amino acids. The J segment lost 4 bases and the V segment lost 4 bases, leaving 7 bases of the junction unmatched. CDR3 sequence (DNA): TGTGCCAGCAGTTCATACAGGGGAGAGTACGAGCAGTACTTC. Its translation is CASSSYRGEYEQYF.